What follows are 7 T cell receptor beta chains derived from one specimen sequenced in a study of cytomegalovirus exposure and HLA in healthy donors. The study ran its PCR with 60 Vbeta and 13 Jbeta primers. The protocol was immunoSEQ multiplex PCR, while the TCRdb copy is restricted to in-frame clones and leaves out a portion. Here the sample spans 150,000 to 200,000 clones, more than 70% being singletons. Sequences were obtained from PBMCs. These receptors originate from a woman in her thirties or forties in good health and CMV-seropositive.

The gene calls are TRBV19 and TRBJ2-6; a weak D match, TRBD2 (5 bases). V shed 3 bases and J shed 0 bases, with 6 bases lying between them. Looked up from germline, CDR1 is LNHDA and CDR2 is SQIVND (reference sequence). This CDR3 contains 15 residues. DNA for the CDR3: TGTGCCAGTAGTATGGAGGTCTCTGGGGCCAACGTCCTGACTTTC. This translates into CASSMEVSGANVLTF.

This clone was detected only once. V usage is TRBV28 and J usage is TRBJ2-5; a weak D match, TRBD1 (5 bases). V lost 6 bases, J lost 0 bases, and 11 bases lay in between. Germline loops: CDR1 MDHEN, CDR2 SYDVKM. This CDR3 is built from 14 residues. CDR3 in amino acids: CASSRAGYQETQYF. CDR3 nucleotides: TGTGCCAGCAGCCGGGCAGGGTACCAAGAGACCCAGTACTTC.

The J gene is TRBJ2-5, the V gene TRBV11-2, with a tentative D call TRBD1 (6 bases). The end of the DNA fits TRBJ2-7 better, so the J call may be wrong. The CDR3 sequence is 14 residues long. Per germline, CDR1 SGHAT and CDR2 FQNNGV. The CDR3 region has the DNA TGTGCCAGCAGCCTAACGGGACACGTCTGCGAGCAGTACTTC. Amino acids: CASSLTGHVCEQYF.

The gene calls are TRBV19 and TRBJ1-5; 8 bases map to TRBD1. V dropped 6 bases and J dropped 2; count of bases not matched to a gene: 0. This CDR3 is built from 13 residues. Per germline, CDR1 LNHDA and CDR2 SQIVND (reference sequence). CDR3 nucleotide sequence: TGTGCCAGTAGGGACAGGGGCAATCAGCCCCAGCATTTT. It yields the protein CASRDRGNQPQHF.

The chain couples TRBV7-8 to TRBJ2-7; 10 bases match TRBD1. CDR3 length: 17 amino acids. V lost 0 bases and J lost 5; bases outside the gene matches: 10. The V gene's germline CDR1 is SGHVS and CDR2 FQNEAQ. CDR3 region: CASSLAPWDRGLDEQYF. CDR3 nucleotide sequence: TGTGCCAGCAGCTTAGCGCCATGGGACAGGGGTTTAGACGAGCAGTACTTC. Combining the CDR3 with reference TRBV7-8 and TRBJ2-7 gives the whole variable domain GAGVSQSPRYKVAKRGQDVALRCDPISGHVSLFWYQQALGQGPEFLTYFQNEAQLDKSGLPSDRFFAERPEGSVSTLKIQRTQQEDSAVYLCASSLAPWDRGLDEQYFGPGTRLTVT.

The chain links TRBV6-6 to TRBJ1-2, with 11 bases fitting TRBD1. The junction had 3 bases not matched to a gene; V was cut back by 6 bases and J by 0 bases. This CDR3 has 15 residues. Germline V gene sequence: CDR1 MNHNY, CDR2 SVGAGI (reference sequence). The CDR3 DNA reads TGTGCCAGCAGGGACAGGGGGCAGCCTAACTATGGCTACACCTTC. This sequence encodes CASRDRGQPNYGYTF.

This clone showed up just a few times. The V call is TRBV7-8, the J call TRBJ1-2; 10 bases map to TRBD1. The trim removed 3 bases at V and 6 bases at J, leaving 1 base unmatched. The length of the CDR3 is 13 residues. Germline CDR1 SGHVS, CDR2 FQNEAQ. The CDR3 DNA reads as TGTGCCAGCAGCTTTGACAGGGGGCATGGCTACACCTTC. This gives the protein CASSFDRGHGYTF. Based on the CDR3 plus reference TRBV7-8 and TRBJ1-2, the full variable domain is GAGVSQSPRYKVAKRGQDVALRCDPISGHVSLFWYQQALGQGPEFLTYFQNEAQLDKSGLPSDRFFAERPEGSVSTLKIQRTQQEDSAVYLCASSFDRGHGYTFGSGTRLTVV.